The 20 T cell receptor beta chains presented below share a single source sample, sequenced in a study of blood T cell repertoires in COVID-19. Profiling relied on immunoSEQ multiplex PCR, and the TCRdb table lists in-frame clones only, not all of them. Among around 370,000 clones, around nine tenths were seen once, and the ten largest hold around 3.3%. The sequencing input was peripheral blood. These receptors originate from a young woman who had recovered from COVID-19.

The rearrangement uses TRBV5-4 and TRBJ2-1; TRBD1 aligns across 8 bases. The CDR3 extends over 13 amino acids. Germline values: CDR1 SGHNT, CDR2 YYREEE (reference sequence). The V gene end was trimmed by 3 bases and the J gene end by 8 bases; junction bases not matched to a gene: 4. The CDR3 DNA reads TGTGCCAGCAGCTCCGACAGGGGCTATGAGCAGTTCTTC. This gives the protein CASSSDRGYEQFF.

The gene calls are TRBV18 and TRBJ2-3; 9 bases are a match to TRBD2. With 4 bases clipped from V and 2 bases from J, the junction kept 7 bases outside the gene matches. The length of the CDR3 is 16 residues. Germline CDR1 is KGHSH and CDR2 is LQKENI. Here the CDR3 reads CASSLRTSEYTDTQYF. The CDR3 nucleotides are TGTGCCAGCTCACTCAGGACTAGCGAGTACACAGATACGCAGTATTTT.

CDR3 coding DNA: TGTGCCAGCAGCTCGATCCGACACTTCTACGAGCAGTACGTC. Translated: CASSSIRHFYEQYV. This sequence joins TRBV5-6 and TRBJ2-7; D unclear. The CDR3 is made up of 14 amino acids. The germline CDR1 and CDR2 sequences are SGHDT and YYEEEE. V was clipped by 3 bases and J by 3 bases, with 13 bases between them.

This clone was picked up a small number of times. The chain recombines TRBV11-3 with TRBJ1-2; D remains ambiguous. The CDR3 is 14 residues long. From germline, CDR1 is SGHNT and CDR2 YENEEA. V lost 1 base and J lost 5, with 11 bases in between. The CDR3 reads CASSLAGGNYGYTF. In DNA form, the CDR3 reads TGTGCCAGCAGCTTAGCCGGCGGAAATTATGGCTACACCTTC.

The chain recombines TRBV28 with TRBJ2-1; TRBD2 aligns across 12 bases. V was pared by 3 bases and J by 15 bases, with 3 bases of the junction left unmatched. In germline, CDR1 is MDHEN, CDR2 SYDVKM. This CDR3 is 12 amino acids long. DNA of the CDR3: TGTGCCAGCAGTTTGACTAGCGGGAGTCTGTTCTTC. It translates to CASSLTSGSLFF. The full variable domain, its missing parts supplied by reference TRBV28 and TRBJ2-1, is DVKVTQSSRYLVKRTGEKVFLECVQDMDHENMFWYRQDPGLGLRLIYFSYDVKMKEKGDIPEGYSVSREKKERFSLILESASTNQTSMYLCASSLTSGSLFFGPGTRLTVL.

This chain connects TRBV7-9 to TRBJ2-3; the D gene is possibly TRBD2 (6 bases). The germline gives CDR1 SEHNR, CDR2 FQNEAQ (reference sequence). The CDR3 is 14 amino acids. Trimming removed 4 bases from V and 0 bases from J, with 8 bases in between. This CDR3 is CASSSSASTDTQYF. For the CDR3, the DNA is TGTGCCAGCAGCTCTAGCGCTAGCACAGATACGCAGTATTTT.

The chain has TRBV18 and TRBJ1-1, with 9 bases identical to TRBD1. Germline CDR1 KGHSH, CDR2 LQKENI. The CDR3 is made up of 14 amino acids. V gave up 2 bases and J gave up 7 bases; unmatched junction bases: 5. CDR3 sequence (DNA): TGTGCCAGCTCACCAAACAGGGGGCAAAGTGAAGCTTTCTTT. Translating gives CASSPNRGQSEAFF.

This clone showed up just a few times. The V gene is TRBV4-3, the J gene TRBJ1-6, with D possibly matching TRBD1 (5 bases). The CDR3 contains 15 residues. Germline V gives CDR1 LGHNA, CDR2 YSLEER. Trimming pared 0 bases from V and 9 bases from J, leaving 12 bases between. CDR3 region: CASSQERQGVSPLHF. In nucleotides, the CDR3 is TGCGCCAGCAGCCAAGAACGGCAGGGTGTTTCACCCCTCCACTTT.

This sequence joins TRBV29-1 and TRBJ2-3, with 10 bases aligning to TRBD1. The CDR3 contains 15 residues. The germline V gene encodes CDR1 SQVTM and CDR2 ANQGSEA. The junction had 10 bases not matched to a gene; V was cut back by 6 bases and J by 4 bases. The DNA for the CDR3 is TGCAGCGTCGCTTTGGGACAGGGGAATTCAGATACGCAGTATTTT. Translated: CSVALGQGNSDTQYF.

The V call is TRBV6-2 or TRBV6-3, the J call TRBJ1-5; D ambiguous. The V end was cut by 6 bases, the J end by 4 bases, with 7 bases between. Germline V lookup: CDR1 MNHEY, CDR2 SVGEGT. The CDR3 length is 12 residues. The CDR3 bases are TGTGCCAGCAGCACCGGGAATCAGCCCCAGCATTTT. The encoded protein is CASSTGNQPQHF.

The chain combines TRBV11-3 with TRBJ2-5; 12 bases match TRBD2. The CDR3 covers 17 residues. Germline V gives CDR1 SGHNT, CDR2 YENEEA. V lost 0 bases and J lost 3; bases outside the gene matches: 5. The CDR3 region is CASSLDRWTSGKETQYF. CDR3 bases: TGTGCCAGCAGCTTAGATCGGTGGACTAGCGGGAAAGAGACCCAGTACTTC.

The chain combines TRBV5-4 with TRBJ2-1, with TRBD2 matching 11 bases. The CDR3 runs 17 residues. V lost 1 base and J lost 4; bases outside the gene matches: 7. CDR1 SGHNT and CDR2 YYREEE come from the germline V gene (reference sequence). CDR3 DNA: TGTGCCAGCAGCTTGCGGACCGGGACTAGCGGTTACAATGAGCAGTTCTTC. Its translation: CASSLRTGTSGYNEQFF.

The chain links TRBV25-1 to TRBJ1-6; 8 bases are a match to TRBD1. Germline lookup yields CDR1 MGHDK and CDR2 SYGVNS. This CDR3 contains 15 residues. Unmatched junction bases numbered 5, after V lost 7 bases and J lost 3 bases. CDR3 in DNA: TGTGCCAGCACACCGACAGGGGACTATAATTCACCCCTCCACTTT. This encodes CASTPTGDYNSPLHF.

The chain links TRBV18 to TRBJ2-4, with a tentative D call TRBD1 (6 bases). This CDR3 comprises 15 residues. Trimming removed 6 bases from V and 5 bases from J, with 17 bases in between. Germline values: CDR1 KGHSH, CDR2 LQKENI. CDR3 loop: CASSHGQIRENIQYF. DNA of the CDR3: TGTGCCAGCTCCCACGGACAGATTCGAGAAAACATTCAGTACTTC.

The chain links TRBV11-2 to TRBJ2-3; 7 bases align to TRBD2. This CDR3 region has 17 residues. Trimming took 2 bases from V and 4 from J; bases not matched to a gene: 12. CDR1 and CDR2 (germline): SGHAT, FQNNGV. The CDR3 is CASSLRGWAGDPDTQYF. CDR3 bases: TGTGCCAGCAGCTTAAGGGGCTGGGCGGGAGACCCAGATACGCAGTATTTT.

The rearrangement joins TRBV7-9 to TRBJ1-1, with 10 bases identical to TRBD1. This CDR3 region has 14 residues. V lost 5 bases, J lost 4 bases, and 4 bases stayed unmatched. Per germline, CDR1 SEHNR and CDR2 FQNEAQ (reference sequence). CDR3 bases: TGTGCCAGCAGCGCCAGGACAGGGGGCACTGAAGCTTTCTTT. This encodes CASSARTGGTEAFF.

This chain joins TRBV6-2 or TRBV6-3 and TRBJ2-7, with D hard to call. Germline CDR1 MNHEY, CDR2 SVGEGT. The CDR3 is 14 residues long. The ends were cut back, 0 bases at V and 2 bases at J, with 8 bases in the middle. CDR3 region: CASSYSLGPYEQYV. The CDR3 region has the DNA TGTGCCAGCAGTTACTCCCTAGGCCCCTACGAGCAGTACGTC.

The chain uses TRBV7-9 and TRBJ2-4, with 9 positions matching TRBD2. The ends lost 2 bases at V and 5 bases at J; junction bases unmatched: 10. This CDR3 comprises 17 residues. Germline CDR1 SEHNR, CDR2 FQNEAQ (reference sequence). CDR3 loop: CASSLIGSGSRENIQYF. Here the CDR3 DNA reads TGTGCCAGCAGCTTAATCGGTAGCGGGAGCCGCGAAAACATTCAGTACTTC.

The CDR3 loop reads CATSAGGSLRNEQFF. In DNA, the CDR3 is TGTGCCACCAGTGCGGGCGGGAGCCTCCGCAATGAGCAGTTCTTC. This chain joins TRBV15 and TRBJ2-1; 7 bases line up with TRBD2. Trimming removed 6 bases from V and 6 bases from J; junction bases left unmatched: 11. This CDR3 is 15 amino acids long. Germline V lookup: CDR1 LNHNV, CDR2 YYDKDF (reference sequence).

The chain employs TRBV15 and TRBJ1-2; 7 bases agree with TRBD1. Germline V gives CDR1 LNHNV, CDR2 YYDKDF (reference sequence). V lost 1 base to trimming and J lost 8 bases; unmatched junction nucleotides: 13. The CDR3 sequence is 16 residues long. CDR3 loop: CATSRAVARQGDGYTF. The CDR3 DNA follows: TGTGCCACCAGCAGAGCGGTAGCGCGGCAGGGGGACGGCTACACCTTC.